This T cell receptor beta chain comes out of a study of tumour-infiltrating T cells in Burkitt lymphoma. Study-level information: Overall and progression-free survival were predicted by productive clonality.

Clones were read by immunoSEQ multiplex PCR, and TCRdb kept only the in-frame ones, dropping some. The profile shows some 13,000 clones, more than 70% of them singletons. This clone was seen a single time. The CDR3 is 16 amino acids. The trim removed 7 bases at V and 2 bases at J, leaving 8 bases unmatched. From germline, CDR1 is KGHSH and CDR2 LQKENI. The receptor was isolated from a human donor with diffuse large B-cell lymphoma. Sequenced material: tumor tissue. This chain joins TRBV18 and TRBJ1-3, with 10 bases lining up with TRBD1. CDR3 DNA: TGTGCCAGCTGCCTCCTGGGACAGGGGCCTGGAAACACCATATATTTT. Translated, it gives CASCLLGQGPGNTIYF.